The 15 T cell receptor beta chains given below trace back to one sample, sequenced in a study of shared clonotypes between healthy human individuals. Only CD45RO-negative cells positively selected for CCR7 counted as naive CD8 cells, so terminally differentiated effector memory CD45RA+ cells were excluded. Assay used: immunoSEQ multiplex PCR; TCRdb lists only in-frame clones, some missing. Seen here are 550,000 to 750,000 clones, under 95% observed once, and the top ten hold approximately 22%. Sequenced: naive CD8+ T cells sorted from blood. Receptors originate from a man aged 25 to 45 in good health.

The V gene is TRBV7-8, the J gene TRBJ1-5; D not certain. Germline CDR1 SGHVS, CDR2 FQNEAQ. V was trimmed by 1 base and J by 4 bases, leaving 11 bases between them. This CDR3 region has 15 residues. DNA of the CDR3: TGTGCCAGCAGCTTAGATAGCCGGGTTAATCAGCCCCAGCATTTT. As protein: CASSLDSRVNQPQHF.

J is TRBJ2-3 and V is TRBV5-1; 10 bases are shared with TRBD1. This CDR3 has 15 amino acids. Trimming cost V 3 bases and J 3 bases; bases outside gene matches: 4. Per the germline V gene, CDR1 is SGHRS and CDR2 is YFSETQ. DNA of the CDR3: TGCGCCAGCAGCTCCGACAGGGGGCCGACAGATACGCAGTATTTT. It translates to CASSSDRGPTDTQYF. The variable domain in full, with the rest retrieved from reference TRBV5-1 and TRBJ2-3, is KAGVTQTPRYLIKTRGQQVTLSCSPISGHRSVSWYQQTPGQGLQFLFEYFSETQRNKGNFPGRFSGRQFSNSRSEMNVSTLELGDSALYLCASSSDRGPTDTQYFGPGTRLTVL.

The CDR3 DNA reads TGTGCCAGCAGGAAAGACTGGGGAAGCTCCTACGAGCAGTACTTC. Residues: CASRKDWGSSYEQYF. V and J are TRBV5-5 and TRBJ2-7; no clear D gene. V was trimmed by 5 bases and J by 0 bases, leaving 15 bases between them. CDR1 and CDR2 from the germline V gene are SGHKS and YYEKEE (reference sequence). This CDR3 has 15 amino acids.

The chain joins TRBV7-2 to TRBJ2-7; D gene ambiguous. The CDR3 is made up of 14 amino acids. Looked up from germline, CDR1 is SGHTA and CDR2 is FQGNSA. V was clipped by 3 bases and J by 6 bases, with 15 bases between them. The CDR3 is CASSFDSGHPEQYF. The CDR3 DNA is TGTGCCAGCAGCTTTGATTCCGGGCACCCCGAGCAGTACTTC.

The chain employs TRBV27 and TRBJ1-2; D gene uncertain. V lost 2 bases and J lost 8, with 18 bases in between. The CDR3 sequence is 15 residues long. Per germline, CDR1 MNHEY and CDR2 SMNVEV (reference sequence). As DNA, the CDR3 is TGTGCCAGCAGTTTAACCGGGCCTAACACCTACGGCTACACCTTC. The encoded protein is CASSLTGPNTYGYTF.

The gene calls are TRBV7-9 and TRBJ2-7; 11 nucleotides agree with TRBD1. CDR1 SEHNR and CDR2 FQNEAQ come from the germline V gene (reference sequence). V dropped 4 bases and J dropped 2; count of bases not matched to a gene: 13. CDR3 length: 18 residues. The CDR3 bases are TGTGCCAGCAGCTCGACGGACAGGGGGCCGTTGAAGACCTACGAGCAGTACTTC. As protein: CASSSTDRGPLKTYEQYF.

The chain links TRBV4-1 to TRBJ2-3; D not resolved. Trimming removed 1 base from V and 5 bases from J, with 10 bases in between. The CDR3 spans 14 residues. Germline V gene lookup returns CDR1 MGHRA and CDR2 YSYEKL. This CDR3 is CASSQVAAQDTQYF. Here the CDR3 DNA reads TGCGCCAGCAGCCAAGTGGCGGCGCAAGATACGCAGTATTTT.

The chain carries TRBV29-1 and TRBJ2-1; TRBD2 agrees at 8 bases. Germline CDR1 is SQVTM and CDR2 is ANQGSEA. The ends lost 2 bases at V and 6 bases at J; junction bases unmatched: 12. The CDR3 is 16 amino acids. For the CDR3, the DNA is TGCAGCGTTGAAAATCCTACAGCGGGAGATGGCAATGAGCAGTTCTTC. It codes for CSVENPTAGDGNEQFF.

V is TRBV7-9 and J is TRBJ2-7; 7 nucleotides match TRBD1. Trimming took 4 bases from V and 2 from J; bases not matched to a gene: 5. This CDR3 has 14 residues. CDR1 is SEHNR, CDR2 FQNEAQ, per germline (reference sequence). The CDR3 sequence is CASSSPGQPYEQYF. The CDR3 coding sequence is TGTGCCAGCAGCTCTCCGGGACAGCCCTACGAGCAGTACTTC.

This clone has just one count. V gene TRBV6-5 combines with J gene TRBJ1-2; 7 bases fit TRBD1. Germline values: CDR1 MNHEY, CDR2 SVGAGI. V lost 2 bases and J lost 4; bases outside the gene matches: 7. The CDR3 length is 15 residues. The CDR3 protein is CASSYTGTESYGYTF. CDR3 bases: TGTGCCAGCAGTTACACCGGGACAGAGTCCTATGGCTACACCTTC.

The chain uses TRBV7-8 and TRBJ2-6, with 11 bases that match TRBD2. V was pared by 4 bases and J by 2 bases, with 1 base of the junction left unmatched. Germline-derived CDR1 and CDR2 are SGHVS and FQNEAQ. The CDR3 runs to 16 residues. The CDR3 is CASSSLAGAGANVLTF. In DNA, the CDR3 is TGTGCCAGCAGCTCACTAGCGGGAGCTGGGGCCAACGTCCTGACTTTC.

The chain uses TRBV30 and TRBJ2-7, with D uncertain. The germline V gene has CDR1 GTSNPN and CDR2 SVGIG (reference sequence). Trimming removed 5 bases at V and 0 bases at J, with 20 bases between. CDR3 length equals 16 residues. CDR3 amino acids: CAWEVTTTQSSYEQYF. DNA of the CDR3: TGTGCCTGGGAAGTTACGACAACACAGAGCTCCTACGAGCAGTACTTC.

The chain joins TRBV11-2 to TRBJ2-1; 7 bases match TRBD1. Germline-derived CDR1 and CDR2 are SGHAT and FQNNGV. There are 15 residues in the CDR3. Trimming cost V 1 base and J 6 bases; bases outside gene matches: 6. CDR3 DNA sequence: TGTGCCAGCAGCTTAGTTAGGGGGCTAAGCAATGAGCAGTTCTTC. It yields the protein CASSLVRGLSNEQFF.

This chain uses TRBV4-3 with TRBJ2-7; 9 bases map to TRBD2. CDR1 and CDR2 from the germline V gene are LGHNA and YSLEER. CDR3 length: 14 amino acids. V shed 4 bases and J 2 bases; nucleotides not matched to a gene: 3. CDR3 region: CASSPREGPYEQYF. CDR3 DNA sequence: TGCGCCAGCAGCCCGCGGGAGGGTCCCTACGAGCAGTACTTC.

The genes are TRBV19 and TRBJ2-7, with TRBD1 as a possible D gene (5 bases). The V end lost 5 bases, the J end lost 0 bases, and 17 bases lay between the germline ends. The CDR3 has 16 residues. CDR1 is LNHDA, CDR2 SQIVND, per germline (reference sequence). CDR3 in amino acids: CASSLRQGLSSYEQYF. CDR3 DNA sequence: TGTGCCAGTAGTCTCCGGCAGGGCCTAAGCTCCTACGAGCAGTACTTC.